Following are 17 T cell receptor beta chains from one sample sequenced in a study of technical replicates of blood from a few donors. Generated by immunoSEQ multiplex PCR, the TCRdb table keeps only in-frame clones and is missing some. This sample yields around 95,000 clones, of which about 94% are seen a single time; roughly 0.26% belongs to the top ten. The material sequenced was T cells isolated from PBMCs. The receptors were sampled from a human donor in good health.

The chain links TRBV27 to TRBJ1-1; 10 positions match TRBD1. The CDR3 is 15 residues long. Unmatched junction bases numbered 3, after V lost 3 bases and J lost 2 bases. Germline V gives CDR1 MNHEY, CDR2 SMNVEV (reference sequence). DNA of the CDR3: TGTGCCAGCAGTTTTGGGACAGGGGCTAACACTGAAGCTTTCTTT. Protein product: CASSFGTGANTEAFF.

A single count supports this clone. The chain uses TRBV6-5 and TRBJ2-7, with 8 bases fitting TRBD2. The ends lost 7 bases at V and 6 bases at J; junction bases unmatched: 14. The CDR3 covers 15 residues. Germline CDR1 reads MNHEY; CDR2 reads SVGAGI. This CDR3 is CASNTLAGPSGEQYF. The CDR3 DNA sequence: TGTGCCAGCAACACCCTAGCGGGCCCGTCGGGCGAGCAGTACTTC.

V usage is TRBV19 and J usage is TRBJ2-7, with 12 bases that match TRBD2. Germline V CDR1 and CDR2: LNHDA, SQIVND (reference sequence). Trimming removed 3 bases from V and 2 bases from J; junction bases left unmatched: 8. This CDR3 is built from 17 residues. CDR3 nucleotides: TGTGCCAGTAGTATTTTGACTAGCGGGGGTCTTACCTACGAGCAGTACTTC. Translated, it gives CASSILTSGGLTYEQYF.

The genes are TRBV27 and TRBJ1-2; unclear D gene. The CDR3 is made up of 13 amino acids. The V end lost 4 bases, the J end lost 5 bases, and 11 bases lay between the germline ends. Germline loops: CDR1 MNHEY, CDR2 SMNVEV (reference sequence). The CDR3 protein is CASSSLSRYGYTF. The CDR3 DNA reads TGTGCCAGCAGTTCCCTTTCCCGTTATGGCTACACCTTC.

This clone was counted a single time. The genes are TRBV9 and TRBJ1-1; no reliable D call. This CDR3 is 14 amino acids long. Trimming took 3 bases from V and 7 from J, leaving 16 bases between them. The germline CDR1 and CDR2 sequences are SGDLS and YYNGEE. The chain's CDR3 is CASSGRESSLEAFF. CDR3 in DNA: TGTGCCAGCAGCGGCCGGGAATCAAGTCTTGAAGCTTTCTTT. The full variable domain, rest sourced from reference TRBV9 and TRBJ1-1, is DSGVTQTPKHLITATGQRVTLRCSPRSGDLSVYWYQQSLDQGLQFLIQYYNGEERAKGNILERFSAQQFPDLHSELNLSSLELGDSALYFCASSGRESSLEAFFGQGTRLTVV.

V and J are TRBV4-1 and TRBJ2-1; 7 bases are a match to TRBD2. With 1 base clipped from V and 7 bases from J, the junction kept 7 bases outside the gene matches. The CDR3 runs 15 residues. In germline, CDR1 is MGHRA, CDR2 YSYEKL. In DNA, the CDR3 is TGCGCCAGCAGCCAAGCCGCGGGAGAGAAAAATGAGCAGTTCTTC. It specifies CASSQAAGEKNEQFF.

This chain uses TRBV11-2 with TRBJ2-3; 9 bases line up with TRBD1. The CDR3 loop spans 15 amino acids. V lost 5 bases to trimming and J lost 6 bases; unmatched junction nucleotides: 9. Germline V gene data show CDR1 as SGHAT and CDR2 as FQNNGV. CDR3 nucleotides: TGTGCCAGCAGCCGGGACAGGGTGTCAATCGATACGCAGTATTTT. This translates into CASSRDRVSIDTQYF.

The CDR3 nucleotides read TGCGCCAGCAGCTTCATGGGACAGGCAAACAATGAGCAGTTCTTC. This sequence encodes CASSFMGQANNEQFF. The rearrangement links TRBV5-1 to TRBJ2-1; 8 bases line up with TRBD1. This CDR3 has 15 amino acids. The trim removed 2 bases at V and 5 bases at J, leaving 6 bases unmatched. CDR1 is SGHRS and CDR2 is YFSETQ in the germline V gene.

This chain joins TRBV7-3 and TRBJ1-1, with 7 bases fitting TRBD1. The CDR3 extends over 14 amino acids. The germline V gene encodes CDR1 SGHTA and CDR2 FQGTGA. J was trimmed by 6 bases and V by 4 bases; bases with no gene match: 8. CDR3 nucleotide sequence: TGTGCCAGCAGCTCGACCACAGGGGCCGCTGAAGCTTTCTTT. Translated: CASSSTTGAAEAFF.

This chain uses TRBV5-8 with TRBJ2-7; perhaps D is TRBD1 or TRBD2 (6 bases each). CDR1 and CDR2 from the germline V gene are SGHTS and YDEGEE. The CDR3 loop spans 15 amino acids. V lost 4 bases and J lost 4, with 18 bases in between. This chain's CDR3 is CASSLEGVLGYEQYF. In nucleotides, the CDR3 is TGTGCCAGCAGCCTGGAGGGGGTTCTGGGTTACGAGCAGTACTTC.

The CDR3: CASSERDSGNTEAFF. The CDR3 nucleotides read TGTGCCAGCAGCGAAAGGGACAGTGGGAACACTGAAGCTTTCTTT. This chain links TRBV7-8 with TRBJ1-1, with TRBD1 identical over 7 bases. The CDR3 is made up of 15 amino acids. Germline V gene data show CDR1 as SGHVS and CDR2 as FQNEAQ. With 5 bases clipped from V and 1 base from J, the junction kept 7 bases outside the gene matches. The full variable domain, completed using reference TRBV7-8 and TRBJ1-1, is GAGVSQSPRYKVAKRGQDVALRCDPISGHVSLFWYQQALGQGPEFLTYFQNEAQLDKSGLPSDRFFAERPEGSVSTLKIQRTQQEDSAVYLCASSERDSGNTEAFFGQGTRLTVV.

This clone came up once. The V call is TRBV21-1, the J call TRBJ2-3; the table's D gene call, TRBD1, was not cross checked with the DNA. TRBV21-1 is described as a pseudogene. The CDR3 contains 15 residues. CDR3 nucleotides: TGTGCCAGCAGCAAAGGTCGGGACAGAACAGATACGCAGTATTTT. Its translation is CASSKGRDRTDTQYF.

Only one count was recorded for this clone. This chain joins TRBV5-6 and TRBJ2-2, with 8 positions matching TRBD2. Looked up from germline, CDR1 is SGHDT and CDR2 is YYEEEE. The CDR3 is 15 amino acids. J lost 7 bases, V lost 1 base, and 6 bases had no gene match. The CDR3 sequence is CASSLPGGLIGELFF. DNA for the CDR3: TGTGCCAGCAGCTTGCCGGGGGGGCTGATCGGGGAGCTGTTTTTT.

The DNA for the CDR3 is TGTGCCAGAGGGGAGGGGGTAGGGGGTGTGAACACTGAAGCTTTCTTT. Translated: CARGEGVGGVNTEAFF. The chain couples TRBV5-3 to TRBJ1-1; D possibly corresponds to TRBD1 (6 bases). TRBV5-3 carries the ORF label, with uncertain function. Trimming took off 7 bases at V and 0 bases at J, with 19 bases between the two ends. This CDR3 contains 16 residues.

The chain couples TRBV5-4 to TRBJ2-2, with D maybe TRBD2 (7 bases). V was trimmed by 2 bases and J by 4 bases, leaving 15 bases between them. From germline, CDR1 is SGHNT and CDR2 YYREEE (reference sequence). The CDR3 totals 16 residues. Written as DNA, the CDR3 is TGTGCCAGCAGCTTCTTCGGGGGGCGGGGCACCGGGGAGCTGTTTTTT. It encodes CASSFFGGRGTGELFF.

The genes are TRBV27 and TRBJ2-7; D is ambiguous. V dropped 5 bases and J dropped 3 bases, with 11 bases sitting between them. Germline V gives CDR1 MNHEY, CDR2 SMNVEV (reference sequence). CDR3 length: 13 residues. The CDR3 sequence is CASSPDFLYEQYF. Here the CDR3 DNA reads TGTGCCAGCAGTCCCGACTTTCTCTACGAGCAGTACTTC.

This clone turned up a few times. J is TRBJ1-4 and V is TRBV7-2; 7 nucleotides line up with TRBD1. V lost 6 bases, J lost 11 bases, and 12 bases stayed unmatched. Germline-derived CDR1 and CDR2 are SGHTA and FQGNSA. The CDR3 contains 14 residues. As DNA, the CDR3 is TGTGCCAGCAGTCGATCACAGGGGTGGTCTAAACTGTTTTTT. Its protein is CASSRSQGWSKLFF.